The text below deals with one T cell receptor beta chain. Its cognate antigen is unknown. Germline V lookup: CDR1 MNHEY, CDR2 SMNVEV (reference sequence). There are 16 residues in the CDR3. The junction had 7 bases not matched to a gene; V was cut back by 6 bases and J by 1 base. The source of the sample is a study of T cell responses to AZD1222 COVID-19 vaccine. Assay: immunoSEQ multiplex PCR; the TCRdb copy retains only in-frame clones and omits some. The table records tens of thousands of clones, around nine tenths of them present only once. General study findings and limits: Repertoires were obtained only post-peak T cell response. Donors, mostly white British, included more females; clonal diversity was possibly underestimated. It was only a handful of AZD1222 recipients who were seropositive at baseline.

The receptor comes from an adult in good health. The chain combines TRBV27 with TRBJ2-1, with 9 bases lining up with TRBD1. The sequences come from peripheral blood, collected on day 0 of AZD1222 vaccination. For the CDR3, the DNA is TGTGCCAGCAGGGGGACAGGGTTGGAGTCCTACAATGAGCAGTTCTTC. This translates into CASRGTGLESYNEQFF.